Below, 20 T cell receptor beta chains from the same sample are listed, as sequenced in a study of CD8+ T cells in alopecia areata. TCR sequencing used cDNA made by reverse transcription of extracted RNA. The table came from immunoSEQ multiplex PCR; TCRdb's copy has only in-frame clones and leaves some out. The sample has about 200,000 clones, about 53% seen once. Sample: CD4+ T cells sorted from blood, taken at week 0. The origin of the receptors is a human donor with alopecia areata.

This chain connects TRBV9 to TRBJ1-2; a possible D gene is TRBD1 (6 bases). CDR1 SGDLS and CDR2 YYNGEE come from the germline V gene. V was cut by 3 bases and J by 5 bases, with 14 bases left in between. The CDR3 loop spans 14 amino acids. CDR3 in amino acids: CASSGRDNPYGYTF. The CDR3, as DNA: TGTGCCAGCAGCGGTCGGGACAACCCTTATGGCTACACCTTC.

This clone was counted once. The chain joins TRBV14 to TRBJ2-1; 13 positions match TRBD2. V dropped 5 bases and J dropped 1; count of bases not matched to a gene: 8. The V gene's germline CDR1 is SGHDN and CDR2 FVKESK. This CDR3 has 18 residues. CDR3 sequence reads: CASSSGLAGVLSYNEQFF. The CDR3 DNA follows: TGTGCCAGCAGCTCAGGACTAGCGGGAGTCCTATCCTACAATGAGCAGTTCTTC.

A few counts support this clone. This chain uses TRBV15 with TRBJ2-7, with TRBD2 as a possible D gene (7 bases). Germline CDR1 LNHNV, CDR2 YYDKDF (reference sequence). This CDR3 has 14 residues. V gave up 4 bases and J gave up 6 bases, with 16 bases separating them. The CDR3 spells CATSTRGAGSEQYF. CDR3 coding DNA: TGTGCCACCAGCACCCGGGGGGCTGGGAGCGAGCAGTACTTC.

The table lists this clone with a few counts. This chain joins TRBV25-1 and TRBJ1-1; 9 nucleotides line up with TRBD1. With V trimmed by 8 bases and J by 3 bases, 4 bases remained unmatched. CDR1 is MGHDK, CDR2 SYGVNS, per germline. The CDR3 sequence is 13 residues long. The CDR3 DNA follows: TGTGCCAGCGGGGGACAGGGAGACACTGAAGCTTTCTTT. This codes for CASGGQGDTEAFF.

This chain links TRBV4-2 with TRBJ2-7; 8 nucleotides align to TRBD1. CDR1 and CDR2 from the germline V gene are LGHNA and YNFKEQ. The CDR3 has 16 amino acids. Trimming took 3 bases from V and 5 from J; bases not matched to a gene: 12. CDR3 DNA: TGTGCCAGCAGCCAGGGGGACAGGCGAGATGTCCACGAGCAGTACTTC. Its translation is CASSQGDRRDVHEQYF.

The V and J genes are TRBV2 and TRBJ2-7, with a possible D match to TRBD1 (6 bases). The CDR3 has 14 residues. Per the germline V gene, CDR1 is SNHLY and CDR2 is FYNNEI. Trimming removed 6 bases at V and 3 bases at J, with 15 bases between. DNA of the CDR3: TGTGCCAGCAGGACGGGGCAGGGGAACTACGAGCAGTACTTC. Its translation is CASRTGQGNYEQYF.

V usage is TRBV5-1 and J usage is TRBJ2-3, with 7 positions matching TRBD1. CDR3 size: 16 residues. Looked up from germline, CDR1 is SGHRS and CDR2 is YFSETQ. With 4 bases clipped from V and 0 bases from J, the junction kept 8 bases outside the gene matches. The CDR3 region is CASSRQPGQSTDTQYF. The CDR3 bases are TGCGCCAGCAGCAGACAACCGGGACAGAGCACAGATACGCAGTATTTT.

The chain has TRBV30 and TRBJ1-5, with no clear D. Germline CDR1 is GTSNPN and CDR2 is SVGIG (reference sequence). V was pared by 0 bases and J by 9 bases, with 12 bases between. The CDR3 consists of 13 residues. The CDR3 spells CAWSVEGLSPQHF. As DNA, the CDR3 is TGTGCCTGGAGTGTTGAAGGGCTTTCGCCCCAGCATTTT.

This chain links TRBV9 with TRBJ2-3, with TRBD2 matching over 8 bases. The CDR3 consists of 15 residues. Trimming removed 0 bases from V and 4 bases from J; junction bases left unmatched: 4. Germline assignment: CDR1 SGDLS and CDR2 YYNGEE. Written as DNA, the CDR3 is TGTGCCAGCAGCGTAGCTCCTAGCGGGTCAGATACGCAGTATTTT. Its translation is CASSVAPSGSDTQYF. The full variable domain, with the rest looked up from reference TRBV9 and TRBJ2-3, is DSGVTQTPKHLITATGQRVTLRCSPRSGDLSVYWYQQSLDQGLQFLIQYYNGEERAKGNILERFSAQQFPDLHSELNLSSLELGDSALYFCASSVAPSGSDTQYFGPGTRLTVL.

The CDR3 protein is CASSYGTGEGEKLFF. The CDR3 nucleotides read TGTGCCAGCAGTTACGGGACAGGGGAGGGTGAAAAACTGTTTTTT. This chain joins TRBV6-5 and TRBJ1-4; 10 positions match TRBD1. The germline CDR1 and CDR2 sequences are MNHEY and SVGAGI. CDR3 size: 15 residues. Trimming at V came to 2 bases and at J to 7 bases, leaving 4 bases not matched to a gene.

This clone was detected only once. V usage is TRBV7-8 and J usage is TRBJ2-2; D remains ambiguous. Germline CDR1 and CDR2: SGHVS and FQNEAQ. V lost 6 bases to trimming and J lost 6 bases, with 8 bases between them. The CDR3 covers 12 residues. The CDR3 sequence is CASRIPAGELFF. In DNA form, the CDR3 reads TGTGCCAGCAGGATCCCCGCCGGGGAGCTGTTTTTT.

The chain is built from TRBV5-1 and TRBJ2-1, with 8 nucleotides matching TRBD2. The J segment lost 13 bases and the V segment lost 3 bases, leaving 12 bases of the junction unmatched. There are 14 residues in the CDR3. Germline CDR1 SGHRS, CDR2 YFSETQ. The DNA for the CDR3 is TGCGCCAGCAGCTCGGGAGGGACTTTCCCCTTACAGTTCTTC. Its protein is CASSSGGTFPLQFF.

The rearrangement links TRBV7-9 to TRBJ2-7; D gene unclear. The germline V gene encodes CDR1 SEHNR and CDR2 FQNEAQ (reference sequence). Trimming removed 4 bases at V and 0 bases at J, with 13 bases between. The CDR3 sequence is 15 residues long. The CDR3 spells CASSSNFGRSYEQYF. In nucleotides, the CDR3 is TGTGCCAGCAGCTCCAATTTTGGGCGCTCCTACGAGCAGTACTTC.

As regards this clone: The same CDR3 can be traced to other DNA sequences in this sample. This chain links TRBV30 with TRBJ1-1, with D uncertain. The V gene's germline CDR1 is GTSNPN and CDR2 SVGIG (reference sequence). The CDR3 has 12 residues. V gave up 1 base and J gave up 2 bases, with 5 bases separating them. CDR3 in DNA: TGTGCCTGGAGTGGGGTTAACACTGAAGCTTTCTTT. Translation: CAWSGVNTEAFF. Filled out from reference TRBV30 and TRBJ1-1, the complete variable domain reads SQTIHQWPATLVQPVGSPLSLECTVEGTSNPNLYWYRQAAGRGLQLLFYSVGIGQISSEVPQNLSASRPQDRQFILSSKKLLLSDSGFYLCAWSGVNTEAFFGQGTRLTVV.

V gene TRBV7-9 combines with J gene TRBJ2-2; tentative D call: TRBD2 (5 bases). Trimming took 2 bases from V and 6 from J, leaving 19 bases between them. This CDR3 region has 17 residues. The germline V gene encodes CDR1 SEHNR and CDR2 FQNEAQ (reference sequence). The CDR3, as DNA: TGTGCCAGCAGCTTAATTAACGGACCCGGAGGCGCCGGGGAGCTGTTTTTT. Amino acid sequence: CASSLINGPGGAGELFF.

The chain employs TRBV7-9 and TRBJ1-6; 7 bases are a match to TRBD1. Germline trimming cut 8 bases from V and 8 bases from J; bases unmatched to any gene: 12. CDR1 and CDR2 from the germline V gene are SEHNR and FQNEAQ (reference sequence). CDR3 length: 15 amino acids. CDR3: CASGSGRGYYSPLHF. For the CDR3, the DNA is TGTGCCAGCGGATCGGGCAGGGGGTATTATTCACCCCTCCACTTT.

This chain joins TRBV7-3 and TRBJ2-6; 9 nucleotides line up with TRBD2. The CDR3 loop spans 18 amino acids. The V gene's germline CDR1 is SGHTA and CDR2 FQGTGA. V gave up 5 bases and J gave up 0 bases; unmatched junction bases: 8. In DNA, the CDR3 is TGTGCCAGCAGCCCATTTAGCGGGGGCCGCTCTGGGGCCAACGTCCTGACTTTC. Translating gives CASSPFSGGRSGANVLTF.

Written as DNA, the CDR3 is TGCAGCGTTATAGGGAACTCCTACGAGCAGTACTTC. Encoded protein: CSVIGNSYEQYF. The V gene is TRBV29-1, the J gene TRBJ2-7; D call uncertain. CDR1 and CDR2 (germline): SQVTM, ANQGSEA. V shed 5 bases and J shed 0 bases, with 8 bases lying between them. The CDR3 is made up of 12 amino acids.

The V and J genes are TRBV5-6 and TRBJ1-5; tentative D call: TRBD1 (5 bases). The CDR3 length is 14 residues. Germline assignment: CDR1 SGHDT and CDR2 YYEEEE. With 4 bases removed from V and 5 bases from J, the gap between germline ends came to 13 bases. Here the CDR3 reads CASSPRGGYQPQHF. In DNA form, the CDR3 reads TGTGCCAGCAGCCCCCGGGGGGGGTATCAGCCCCAGCATTTT. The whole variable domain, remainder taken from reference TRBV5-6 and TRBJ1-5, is DAGVTQSPTHLIKTRGQQVTLRCSPKSGHDTVSWYQQALGQGPQFIFQYYEEEERQRGNFPDRFSGHQFPNYSSELNVNALLLGDSALYLCASSPRGGYQPQHFGDGTRLSIL.

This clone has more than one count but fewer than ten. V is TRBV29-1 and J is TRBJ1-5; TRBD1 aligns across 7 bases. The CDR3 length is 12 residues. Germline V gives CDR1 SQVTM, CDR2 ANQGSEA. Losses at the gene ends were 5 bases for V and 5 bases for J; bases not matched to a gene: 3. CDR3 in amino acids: CSVRTGDQPQHF. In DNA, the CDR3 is TGCAGCGTTAGGACAGGAGATCAGCCCCAGCATTTT.